The 11 T cell receptor beta chains listed next were all sequenced from one sample in a study of response to subunit inactivated influenza vaccine. Each CDR3 protein gets one entry after TCRdb re-called the RT-PCR reads with MiXCR. Of 300,000 to 350,000 distinct CDR3 sequences in the sample, about 20% were seen once. The sample was PBMCs from blood, taken about 20 months after vaccination. The receptors here all came from a man aged 45-69 years who received an inactivated influenza vaccine.

In its sample, this clonotype was seen many times. As DNA, the CDR3 is TGTGCCATCAGATCAGGGGATAACTATGGCTACACCTTC. It is translated as CAIRSGDNYGYTF. V is TRBV10-3 and J is TRBJ1-2, with a tentative D call TRBD1 (6 bases). This CDR3 has 13 residues. Germline V gene sequence: CDR1 ENHRY, CDR2 SYGVKD. Trimming took off 6 bases at V and 1 base at J, with 9 bases between the two ends.

The V and J genes are TRBV4-2 and TRBJ2-2; a possible D gene is TRBD2 (7 bases). The CDR3 covers 15 residues. Germline V gives CDR1 LGHNA, CDR2 YNFKEQ. V was trimmed by 3 bases and J by 4 bases, leaving 12 bases between them. CDR3 in DNA: TGTGCCAGCAGCCATGGGGGGGGCAGCACCGGGGAGCTGTTTTTT. This encodes CASSHGGGSTGELFF.

This sequence joins TRBV12-3 or TRBV12-4 and TRBJ2-7, with unresolved D. The CDR3 sequence is 14 residues long. Deletions cut 2 bases from V and 0 bases from J, with 8 bases between. The CDR3, as DNA: TGTGCCAGCAGTTTATCGGTAAGCTCCTACGAGCAGTACTTC. Translating it yields CASSLSVSSYEQYF.

The chain links TRBV12-3 or TRBV12-4 to TRBJ2-4; D is possibly TRBD2 (6 bases). The germline V and J ends were trimmed by 5 bases and 0 bases, with 14 bases remaining between them. The CDR3 is 16 amino acids. The CDR3 region is CASSLSGVLAKNIQYF. The CDR3 coding sequence is TGTGCCAGCAGTCTTTCGGGGGTACTAGCCAAAAACATTCAGTACTTC.

The V call is TRBV6-2 or TRBV6-3, the J call TRBJ2-2; D is tentatively TRBD1 or TRBD2 (5 bases each). The CDR3 loop spans 15 amino acids. Deletions cut 10 bases from V and 4 bases from J, with 19 bases between. Per germline, CDR1 MNHEY and CDR2 SVGEGT. CDR3: CATKTGGSITGELFF. The CDR3, as DNA: TGTGCCACAAAGACTGGGGGTAGTATCACCGGGGAGCTGTTTTTT.

The chain carries TRBV6-5 and TRBJ1-1, with D tentatively TRBD1 (5 bases). Germline V gene lookup returns CDR1 MNHEY and CDR2 SVGAGI. Trimming removed 4 bases at V and 6 bases at J, with 15 bases between. This CDR3 is built from 14 residues. The CDR3: CASSSGGGIAEAFF. The CDR3 coding sequence is TGTGCCAGCAGTTCCGGGGGAGGTATCGCTGAAGCTTTCTTT.

The CDR3, as DNA: TGCAGCGTTGAAGATCTCTCCGGGCAGGGTGCCTACGAGCAGTACTTC. Translation gives CSVEDLSGQGAYEQYF. The chain joins TRBV29-1 to TRBJ2-7, with D perhaps TRBD1 (5 bases). V lost 0 bases to trimming and J lost 2 bases, with 17 bases between them. This CDR3 contains 16 residues. The germline gives CDR1 SQVTM, CDR2 ANQGSEA.

A single count supports this clonotype. One end of the junction does not line up with germline, which may come from a read error. The V and J genes are TRBV20-1 and TRBJ2-7, with TRBD2 as a possible D gene (6 bases). The CDR3 has 12 amino acids. Germline CDR1 reads DFQATT; CDR2 reads SNEGSKA (reference sequence). In DNA, the CDR3 is TGCAGTGCTAAGGGACTTTCCTACGTGCAGTACTTC. The encoded protein is CSAKGLSYVQYF.

A few counts support this clonotype. V usage is TRBV20-1 and J usage is TRBJ2-3; 8 nucleotides match TRBD1. The CDR3 runs to 15 residues. The germline V gene encodes CDR1 DFQATT and CDR2 SNEGSKA (reference sequence). Trimming at V came to 6 bases and at J to 2 bases, leaving 10 bases not matched to a gene. The CDR3 region has the DNA TGCAGTGCGAACTCTAGACAGGGGAACACAGATACGCAGTATTTT. Its protein product is CSANSRQGNTDTQYF.

This clonotype was seen only a few times. The chain carries TRBV6-5 and TRBJ2-7, with a tentative D call TRBD2 (6 bases). Between the trimmed V and J ends, which lost 3 bases and 4 bases, there was a span of 10 bases. Germline V gene lookup returns CDR1 MNHEY and CDR2 SVGAGI. The CDR3 runs 13 residues. The CDR3 bases are TGTGCCAGCAGTTATAGGAGGGGTTACGAGCAGTACTTC. Amino acid sequence: CASSYRRGYEQYF.

This clonotype was recorded a few times. The chain employs TRBV6-1 and TRBJ2-5; D is unresolved. The CDR3 length is 13 residues. Between the trimmed V and J ends, which lost 6 bases and 0 bases, there was a span of 8 bases. Germline V gene data show CDR1 as MNHNS and CDR2 as SASEGT. CDR3 sequence (DNA): TGTGCCAGCAGAAGGGCCAACCAAGAGACCCAGTACTTC. Translated: CASRRANQETQYF.